A selection of T cell receptor beta chains follows, all from one sample in a study of technical replicates of blood from a handful of donors. Data came from immunoSEQ multiplex PCR; TCRdb stores just in-frame clones and leaves some out. There are around 92,000 clones in the sample; approximately 96% occur only once, and approximately 0.2% lies in the top ten. The sample consisted of T cells isolated from PBMCs. The receptor set was obtained from a human donor in good health. The CDR3 runs from the conserved cysteine through the conserved F or W. Each record gives: CDR3 DNA, CDR3 protein, J gene, V gene, D gene, clone size. D genes are given only for firm matches. Where a row states a size, it is once, few, many or the class of an expanded clone; other rows omit it.

CDR3 DNA: TGTGCCAGCGCCCGGGCTCCGACAGATTACACCGGGGAGCTGTTTTTT; CDR3 protein: CASARAPTDYTGELFF; J gene: TRBJ2-2; V gene: TRBV27; D gene: .; clone size: .
CDR3 DNA: TGTGCCAGCAGCTTAGTCGGGGACAGGGTGAAGACCCAGTACTTC; CDR3 protein: CASSLVGDRVKTQYF; J gene: TRBJ2-5; V gene: TRBV7-2; D gene: TRBD1; clone size: .
CDR3 DNA: TGTGCCAGCAGCGTAGCTAGCGGGAGAACCTACAATGAGCAGTTCTTC; CDR3 protein: CASSVASGRTYNEQFF; J gene: TRBJ2-1; V gene: TRBV9; D gene: TRBD2; clone size: .
CDR3 DNA: TGTGCCAGAGGCAGGGCTCGCACAGATACGCAGTATTTT; CDR3 protein: CARGRARTDTQYF; J gene: TRBJ2-3; V gene: TRBV19; D gene: .; clone size: .
CDR3 DNA: TGTGCCAGCAGCCCTGAAACGGGTGGCGGCGACGCTTTCTTT; CDR3 protein: CASSPETGGGDAFF; J gene: TRBJ1-1; V gene: TRBV28; D gene: .; clone size: .
CDR3 DNA: TGTGCCAGCAGTGGGAATCCCCGGGGCAATCAGCCCCAGCATTTT; CDR3 protein: CASSGNPRGNQPQHF; J gene: TRBJ1-5; V gene: TRBV2; D gene: .; clone size: .
CDR3 DNA: TGTGCCAGCAGCCAAGATTCATCAGGGAGGGACACCGGGGAGCTGTTTTTT; CDR3 protein: CASSQDSSGRDTGELFF; J gene: TRBJ2-2; V gene: TRBV14; D gene: TRBD2; clone size: .
CDR3 DNA: TGTGCCAGCAGTTTTCCGGGGAACTATGGCTACACCTTC; CDR3 protein: CASSFPGNYGYTF; J gene: TRBJ1-2; V gene: TRBV28; D gene: .; clone size: once
CDR3 DNA: TGTGCCAGCAGCCCACGACAGGGTGTGGGGACCTACGAGCAGTACTTC; CDR3 protein: CASSPRQGVGTYEQYF; J gene: TRBJ2-7; V gene: TRBV7-9; D gene: TRBD1; clone size: .
CDR3 DNA: TGCGCCAGCAGTCAATCGGGTAGGGAGCATTCACCCCTCCACTTT; CDR3 protein: CASSQSGREHSPLHF; J gene: TRBJ1-6; V gene: TRBV23-1; D gene: .; clone size: .
CDR3 DNA: TGTGCCAGCAGCCAAACTAGAGTTGGGGACGGGGAGCTGTTTTTT; CDR3 protein: CASSQTRVGDGELFF; J gene: TRBJ2-2; V gene: TRBV4-2; D gene: .; clone size: .
CDR3 DNA: TGCGCCAGCAGCTTCGGGGTAAGACAGGGAATTGTTGAGCAGTTCTTC; CDR3 protein: CASSFGVRQGIVEQFF; J gene: TRBJ2-1; V gene: TRBV5-1; D gene: TRBD1; clone size: few
CDR3 DNA: TGTGCCAGCAGCCTACCCGCGGGAGGAGGAGAAAAACTGTTTTTT; CDR3 protein: CASSLPAGGGEKLFF; J gene: TRBJ1-4; V gene: TRBV9; D gene: .; clone size: .
CDR3 DNA: TGTGCCAGTAGTTCACCATACAGGGGAAGTTACGAGCAGTACTTC; CDR3 protein: CASSSPYRGSYEQYF; J gene: TRBJ2-7; V gene: TRBV19; D gene: TRBD1; clone size: once
CDR3 DNA: TGTGCCAGCAGCTTCAGGAGCAACAGGGATCCCGGGGAGCTGTTTTTT; CDR3 protein: CASSFRSNRDPGELFF; J gene: TRBJ2-2; V gene: TRBV7-6; D gene: .; clone size: .
CDR3 DNA: TGTGCCAGTAGTATACGGGGGGGCAATCAGCCCCAGCATTTT; CDR3 protein: CASSIRGGNQPQHF; J gene: TRBJ1-5; V gene: TRBV19; D gene: .; clone size: .
CDR3 DNA: TGTGCTAGTGGTCCTCCCACAGGGTCCTACGAGCAGTACTTC; CDR3 protein: CASGPPTGSYEQYF; J gene: TRBJ2-7; V gene: TRBV12-5; D gene: .; clone size: once
CDR3 DNA: TGTGCCAGCAGCTCCGGGACAGGGGGCGAAAAACTGTTTTTT; CDR3 protein: CASSSGTGGEKLFF; J gene: TRBJ1-4; V gene: TRBV9; D gene: TRBD1; clone size: .
CDR3 DNA: TGTGCCATCAGCGTGGACAGTTCCAATCAGCCCCAGCATTTT; CDR3 protein: CAISVDSSNQPQHF; J gene: TRBJ1-5; V gene: TRBV10-3; D gene: .; clone size: .
CDR3 DNA: TGTGCCAGCAGCTTAGCTGAGACGGGGGGGTGGGGCACTGAAGCTTTCTTT; CDR3 protein: CASSLAETGGWGTEAFF; J gene: TRBJ1-1; V gene: TRBV7-9; D gene: .; clone size: .
CDR3 DNA: TGTGCCAGCTCACCACCGGAGACAGGGCGCTATGGCTACACCTTC; CDR3 protein: CASSPPETGRYGYTF; J gene: TRBJ1-2; V gene: TRBV18; D gene: TRBD1; clone size: .
CDR3 DNA: TGTGCCAGCAGCCCGCTGAGCTATGGCTACACCTTC; CDR3 protein: CASSPLSYGYTF; J gene: TRBJ1-2; V gene: TRBV7-2; D gene: .; clone size: .
CDR3 DNA: TGTGCCAGCAGCGCTGGACAGGGGAGCAATCAGCCCCAGCATTTT; CDR3 protein: CASSAGQGSNQPQHF; J gene: TRBJ1-5; V gene: TRBV5-4; D gene: TRBD1; clone size: .
CDR3 DNA: TGTGCCAGCAGCCCAGAAGTAGATACGCAGTATTTT; CDR3 protein: CASSPEVDTQYF; J gene: TRBJ2-3; V gene: TRBV9; D gene: .; clone size: .
CDR3 DNA: TGTGCCAGCAGGGAGTACATGAACACTGAAGCTTTCTTT; CDR3 protein: CASREYMNTEAFF; J gene: TRBJ1-1; V gene: TRBV6-6; D gene: .; clone size: .
CDR3 DNA: TGCGCCAGCAGCTTAGACAGGGGGCAAGAGACCCAGTACTTC; CDR3 protein: CASSLDRGQETQYF; J gene: TRBJ2-5; V gene: TRBV5-1; D gene: TRBD1; clone size: .
CDR3 DNA: TGTGCCAGCAGCGCTACTAGCGGGGGTAACAATGAGCAGTTCTTC; CDR3 protein: CASSATSGGNNEQFF; J gene: TRBJ2-1; V gene: TRBV9; D gene: TRBD2; clone size: .
CDR3 DNA: TGTGCCAGCAGTGGCTTACAGGGTTACGAGCAGTACTTC; CDR3 protein: CASSGLQGYEQYF; J gene: TRBJ2-7; V gene: TRBV2; D gene: .; clone size: .
CDR3 DNA: TGTGCCAGCAGCTTACAGGGGACAGATACGCAGTATTTT; CDR3 protein: CASSLQGTDTQYF; J gene: TRBJ2-3; V gene: TRBV7-3; D gene: .; clone size: .
CDR3 DNA: TGTGCCAGCAGCGTAGGAGGAACAACTTCGGGCTATGGCTACACCTTC; CDR3 protein: CASSVGGTTSGYGYTF; J gene: TRBJ1-2; V gene: TRBV9; D gene: .; clone size: .
CDR3 DNA: TGTGCCAGCAGCCTGCGGCGGGGCAGCCAAGAGACCCAGTACTTC; CDR3 protein: CASSLRRGSQETQYF; J gene: TRBJ2-5; V gene: TRBV5-4; D gene: .; clone size: .
CDR3 DNA: TGTGCCAGCAGCCCCCCTCCGCGGGGGCTGCAATCCTACGAGCAGTACTTC; CDR3 protein: CASSPPPRGLQSYEQYF; J gene: TRBJ2-7; V gene: TRBV13; D gene: .; clone size: .
CDR3 DNA: TGTGCCAGCAGCGATCTTGGGGACTCTGGCTACACCTTC; CDR3 protein: CASSDLGDSGYTF; J gene: TRBJ1-2; V gene: TRBV28; D gene: .; clone size: .
CDR3 DNA: TGTGCCAGTTTTCGCGTCCAAGTCGGCGAGCAGTACTTC; CDR3 protein: CASFRVQVGEQYF; J gene: TRBJ2-7; V gene: TRBV6-1; D gene: .; clone size: .
CDR3 DNA: TGTGCCAGCAGCTTAGCGCCTTCGCGTTACGAGCAGTACTTC; CDR3 protein: CASSLAPSRYEQYF; J gene: TRBJ2-7; V gene: TRBV7-2; D gene: .; clone size: .
CDR3 DNA: TGTGCAAGTCGCTCCCAGGGGCCCGCTAACTATGGCTACACCTTC; CDR3 protein: CASRSQGPANYGYTF; J gene: TRBJ1-2; V gene: TRBV12-2; D gene: .; clone size: .
CDR3 DNA: TGTGCCAGCAGCCACCAAGCGGGAGGTGGGCGTGACGGCACAGATACGCAGTATTTT; CDR3 protein: CASSHQAGGGRDGTDTQYF; J gene: TRBJ2-3; V gene: TRBV5-6; D gene: TRBD2; clone size: .
CDR3 DNA: TGTGCCAGCAGCTTGGTAGGGGGAGGGCCGACAGATACGCAGTATTTT; CDR3 protein: CASSLVGGGPTDTQYF; J gene: TRBJ2-3; V gene: TRBV5-4; D gene: .; clone size: .
CDR3 DNA: TGTGCCAGCAGCTTAGCGGGCGGGAGAGTCCGCAATGAGCAGTTCTTC; CDR3 protein: CASSLAGGRVRNEQFF; J gene: TRBJ2-1; V gene: TRBV7-8; D gene: TRBD2; clone size: .
CDR3 DNA: TGTGCCAGCAGCTCCCTCGAAGCGGTCGAGCAGTACTTC; CDR3 protein: CASSSLEAVEQYF; J gene: TRBJ2-7; V gene: TRBV7-9; D gene: .; clone size: .
CDR3 DNA: TGCAGCGTTGAGGGACTAGTACACAATGAGCAGTTCTTC; CDR3 protein: CSVEGLVHNEQFF; J gene: TRBJ2-1; V gene: TRBV29-1; D gene: TRBD2; clone size: .
CDR3 DNA: TGCGCCAGCAGCCACCCGGGACAGGGGGCGGGTGTTGGAGAGACCCAGTACTTC; CDR3 protein: CASSHPGQGAGVGETQYF; J gene: TRBJ2-5; V gene: TRBV4-1; D gene: TRBD1; clone size: .
CDR3 DNA: TGTGCCCTTGGGGGAGGGGCCTATGGCTACACCTTC; CDR3 protein: CALGGGAYGYTF; J gene: TRBJ1-2; V gene: TRBV28; D gene: .; clone size: .
CDR3 DNA: TGTGCCAGCAGTGGACTAGGGGTTGGGTCCTACAATGAGCAGTTCTTC; CDR3 protein: CASSGLGVGSYNEQFF; J gene: TRBJ2-1; V gene: TRBV6-1; D gene: .; clone size: .
CDR3 DNA: TGTGCCAGCAGCTTCCAACCCCGGGACAGGGGGGAAAAACTGTTTTTT; CDR3 protein: CASSFQPRDRGEKLFF; J gene: TRBJ1-4; V gene: TRBV7-8; D gene: TRBD1; clone size: .
CDR3 DNA: TGTGCCAGCAGGGGACGGGGGGGCCTTTACAATGAGCAGTTCTTC; CDR3 protein: CASRGRGGLYNEQFF; J gene: TRBJ2-1; V gene: TRBV11-3; D gene: TRBD2; clone size: .
CDR3 DNA: TGTGCCAGCAGCTTGGGGAACTTCAGGGGGCTAGGGTATGGCTACACCTTC; CDR3 protein: CASSLGNFRGLGYGYTF; J gene: TRBJ1-2; V gene: TRBV7-2; D gene: TRBD1; clone size: .
CDR3 DNA: TGCGCCAGTACAGGGGTCACTGGGGCCAACGTCCTGACTTTC; CDR3 protein: CASTGVTGANVLTF; J gene: TRBJ2-6; V gene: TRBV5-1; D gene: TRBD1; clone size: .